The next 8 T cell receptor beta chains were all read from a single sample in a study of blood T cells in healthy people across ages. Then a second PCR, running roughly 7 to 11 cycles, was carried out with a sample-barcoded 5' primer and a J-beta primer mix. TCRdb redid the calling of the 5' RACE reads with MiXCR, one entry per CDR3 protein. The table lists about 600,000 distinct CDR3 sequences, 40% to 50% of them singletons. Input material: blood. These receptors were taken from a man older than 75 in good health.

This chain joins TRBV11-3 and TRBJ2-7; D possibly uses TRBD1 or TRBD2 (5 bases each). The CDR3 spans 16 residues. Trimming stripped 0 bases from V and 5 bases from J, with 17 bases between. The germline CDR1 and CDR2 sequences are SGHNT and YENEEA. In DNA form, the CDR3 reads TGTGCCAGCAGCTTAGAACTTCCAGGGAGAGCGGACGAGCAGTACTTC. The encoded protein is CASSLELPGRADEQYF.

This clonotype was seen more than once but under ten times. V gene TRBV7-2 combines with J gene TRBJ2-3, with D perhaps TRBD2 (6 bases). V lost 4 bases and J lost 6, with 17 bases in between. This CDR3 is 15 amino acids long. Germline V lookup: CDR1 SGHTA, CDR2 FQGNSA. CDR3 in DNA: TGTGCCAGCAGCTCCCTAAGGGGAGGAACCGATACGCAGTATTTT. Encoded protein: CASSSLRGGTDTQYF.

The chain carries TRBV7-2 and TRBJ2-5; 11 nucleotides align to TRBD2. The CDR3 is made up of 14 amino acids. After removal of 5 bases from V and 7 bases from J, the junction contained 6 bases not matched to a gene. Germline-derived CDR1 and CDR2 are SGHTA and FQGNSA. CDR3 sequence: CASSLTSGGVTQYF. The CDR3 DNA reads TGTGCCAGCAGCCTAACTAGCGGGGGAGTGACCCAGTACTTC.

Worth noting for this clonotype: Given a much more abundant clone one base away, this may be a read error. The chain carries TRBV27 and TRBJ2-3, with 8 nucleotides matching TRBD2. The CDR3 extends over 12 amino acids. With V trimmed by 7 bases and J by 14 bases, 11 bases remained unmatched. CDR1 and CDR2 (germline): MNHEY, SMNVEV (reference sequence). The CDR3 spells CASMREAGGRYF. CDR3 nucleotide sequence: TGTGCCAGCATGCGGGAGGCAGGCGGGCGGTATTTT.

This clonotype was counted only a few times. The chain couples TRBV20-1 to TRBJ2-1, with D perhaps matching TRBD1 (5 bases). V was trimmed by 2 bases and J by 7 bases, leaving 15 bases between them. Germline values: CDR1 DFQATT, CDR2 SNEGSKA (reference sequence). The CDR3 length is 14 residues. The CDR3 is CSARRGVAGNEQFF. CDR3 bases: TGCAGTGCTAGAAGGGGCGTAGCAGGTAATGAGCAGTTCTTC.

This clonotype occurred many times. The genes are TRBV29-1 and TRBJ2-7; 8 bases are shared with TRBD2. The CDR3 runs to 15 residues. V shed 6 bases, J shed 2 bases, and the junction held 12 bases outside the gene matches. Looked up from germline, CDR1 is SQVTM and CDR2 is ANQGSEA. The CDR3 spells CSVSESGSGAYEQYF. CDR3 in DNA: TGCAGCGTCTCCGAGAGCGGGAGTGGGGCCTACGAGCAGTACTTC.

The sample holds a few counts of this clonotype. The chain combines TRBV3-1 with TRBJ2-1; D might be TRBD1 (5 bases). Trimming cost V 2 bases and J 0 bases, with 8 bases left between them. The CDR3 consists of 15 residues. Germline V CDR1 and CDR2: LGHDT, YNNKEL (reference sequence). DNA for the CDR3: TGTGCCAGCAGCCAAAGGACACTCTCCTACAATGAGCAGTTCTTC. Amino acids: CASSQRTLSYNEQFF.

This clonotype occurred once. J is TRBJ1-3 and V is TRBV9; 12 nucleotides match TRBD1. Germline values: CDR1 SGDLS, CDR2 YYNGEE. Trimming cost V 7 bases and J 4 bases; bases outside gene matches: 12. The CDR3 has 17 amino acids. As DNA, the CDR3 is TGTGCCAGCGGGTTTCCGGGACAGGGGGCGCGGGGAAACACCATATATTTT. It is translated as CASGFPGQGARGNTIYF. Using reference TRBV9 and TRBJ1-3 for the parts outside the CDR3, the full variable domain is DSGVTQTPKHLITATGQRVTLRCSPRSGDLSVYWYQQSLDQGLQFLIQYYNGEERAKGNILERFSAQQFPDLHSELNLSSLELGDSALYFCASGFPGQGARGNTIYFGEGSWLTVV.